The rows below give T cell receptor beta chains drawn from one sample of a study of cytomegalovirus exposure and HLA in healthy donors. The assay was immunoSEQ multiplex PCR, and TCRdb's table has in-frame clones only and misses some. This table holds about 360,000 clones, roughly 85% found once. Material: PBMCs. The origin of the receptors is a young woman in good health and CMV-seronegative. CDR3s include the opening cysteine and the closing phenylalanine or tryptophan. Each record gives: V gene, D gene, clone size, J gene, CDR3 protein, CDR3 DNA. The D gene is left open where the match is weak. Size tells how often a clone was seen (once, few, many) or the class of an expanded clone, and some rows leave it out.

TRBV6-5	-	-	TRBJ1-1	CASSPRGSLNTEAFF	TGTGCCAGCAGTCCCAGGGGAAGCCTGAACACTGAAGCTTTCTTT
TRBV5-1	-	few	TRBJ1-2	CASSLGWEAYGYTF	TGCGCCAGCAGCTTGGGTTGGGAGGCCTATGGCTACACCTTC
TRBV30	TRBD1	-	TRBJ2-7	CAWSTGTGKYEQYF	TGTGCCTGGTCCACCGGGACAGGCAAATACGAGCAGTACTTC
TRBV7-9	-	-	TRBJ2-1	CASSLRAGPLYNEQFF	TGTGCCAGCAGCTTAAGGGCGGGGCCTCTCTACAATGAGCAGTTCTTC
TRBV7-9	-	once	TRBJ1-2	CASSLEENYGYTF	TGTGCCAGCAGCTTAGAGGAGAACTATGGCTACACCTTC
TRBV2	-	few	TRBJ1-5	CASKSGYSNQPQHF	TGTGCCAGCAAATCCGGGTATAGCAATCAGCCCCAGCATTTT
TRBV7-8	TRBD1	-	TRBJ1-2	CASETDRACYGYTF	TGTGCCAGCGAAACCGACAGGGCATGCTATGGCTACACCTTC
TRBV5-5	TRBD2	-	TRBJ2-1	CASSLTSGSANEQFF	TGTGCCAGCAGCCTAACTAGCGGGAGTGCAAATGAGCAGTTCTTC
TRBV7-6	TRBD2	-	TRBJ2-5	CASSVTSAGETQYF	TGTGCCAGCAGCGTCACTAGCGCCGGTGAGACCCAGTACTTC
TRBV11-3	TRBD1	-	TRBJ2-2	CASSSTGAKELFF	TGTGCCAGCAGCTCTACAGGGGCGAAGGAGCTGTTTTTT
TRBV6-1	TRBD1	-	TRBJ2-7	CASSEGTGDYEQYF	TGTGCCAGCAGTGAAGGGACAGGGGACTACGAGCAGTACTTC
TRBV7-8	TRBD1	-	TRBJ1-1	CASSPLDRGRILIEAFF	TGTGCCAGCAGCCCCCTTGACAGGGGGCGCATACTAATTGAAGCTTTCTTT
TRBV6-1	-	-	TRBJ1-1	CASSVVDAGEAFF	TGTGCCAGCAGTGTTGTTGACGCGGGTGAAGCTTTCTTT
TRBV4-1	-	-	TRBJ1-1	CASSQGVIQGGAEAFF	TGCGCCAGCAGCCAAGGGGTAATTCAGGGCGGGGCTGAAGCTTTCTTT
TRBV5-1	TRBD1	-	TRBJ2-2	CASSLGWDSKLFF	TGCGCCAGCAGCTTGGGATGGGACAGTAAGCTGTTTTTT
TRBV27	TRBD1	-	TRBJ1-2	CASSLSRGQERGYTF	TGTGCCAGCAGTCTTTCCCGGGGACAGGAAAGAGGCTACACCTTC
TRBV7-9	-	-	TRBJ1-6	CASSFPRGTNSPLHF	TGTGCCAGCAGCTTTCCCCGGGGTACTAATTCACCCCTCCACTTT
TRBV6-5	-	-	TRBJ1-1	CASSYSGGMNTEAFF	TGTGCCAGCAGTTACTCTGGGGGGATGAACACTGAAGCTTTCTTT
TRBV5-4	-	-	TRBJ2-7	CASSPSGDSYEQYF	TGTGCCAGCAGCCCCTCGGGGGACTCCTACGAGCAGTACTTC
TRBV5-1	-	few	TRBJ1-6	CASSLVSGENSPLHF	TGCGCCAGCAGCCTAGTTTCAGGGGAGAATTCACCCCTCCACTTT
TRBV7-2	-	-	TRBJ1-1	CASSAHRDAYTEAFF	TGTGCCAGCAGCGCCCACAGGGACGCGTACACTGAAGCTTTCTTT
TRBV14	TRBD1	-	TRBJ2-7	CASSQTGTGLYEQYF	TGTGCCAGCAGCCAGACCGGGACAGGGCTCTACGAGCAGTACTTC
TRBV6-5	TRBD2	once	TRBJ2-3	CASTAGGGINTQYF	TGTGCCAGCACCGCGGGCGGGGGTATAAATACGCAGTATTTT
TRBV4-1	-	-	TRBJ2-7	CASSQDWATSYEQYF	TGCGCCAGCAGCCAAGATTGGGCTACCTCCTACGAGCAGTACTTC
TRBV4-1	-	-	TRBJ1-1	CASSQYLPGQTEAFF	TGCGCCAGCAGCCAATATCTCCCAGGGCAAACTGAAGCTTTCTTT
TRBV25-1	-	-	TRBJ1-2	CASSPTAGAGYTF	TGTGCCAGCAGTCCCACAGCGGGGGCTGGCTACACCTTC
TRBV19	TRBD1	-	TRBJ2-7	CASKGQGVGEQYF	TGTGCCAGTAAGGGACAGGGGGTAGGCGAGCAGTACTTC
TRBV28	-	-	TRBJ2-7	CASSLVGGNEQYF	TGTGCCAGCAGTTTAGTAGGGGGAAACGAGCAGTACTTC
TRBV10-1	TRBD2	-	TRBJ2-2	CASSESSGRGRWNTGELFF	TGCGCCAGCAGTGAATCCAGCGGGAGAGGAAGGTGGAACACCGGGGAGCTGTTTTTT
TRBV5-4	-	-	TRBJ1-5	CASSLAQSNQPQHF	TGTGCCAGCAGCTTGGCCCAGAGCAATCAGCCCCAGCATTTT
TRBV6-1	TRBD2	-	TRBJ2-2	CASSERAGGGTGELFF	TGTGCCAGCAGTGAACGAGCGGGGGGAGGGACCGGGGAGCTGTTTTTT
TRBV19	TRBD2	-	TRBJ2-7	CASSIASGSAYEQYF	TGTGCCAGTAGTATAGCGAGCGGGAGCGCCTACGAGCAGTACTTC
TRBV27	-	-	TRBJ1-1	CASQGGNTEAFF	TGTGCCAGCCAGGGAGGGAACACTGAAGCTTTCTTT
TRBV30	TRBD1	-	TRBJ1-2	CAWSIPGPRGSGYTF	TGTGCCTGGAGCATTCCGGGACCCAGGGGGTCTGGCTACACCTTC
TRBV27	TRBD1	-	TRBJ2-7	CASSLGQGASYEQYF	TGTGCCAGCAGTCTCGGACAGGGGGCTTCCTACGAGCAGTACTTC
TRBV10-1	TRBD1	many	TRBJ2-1	CASLDRASEQFF	TGCGCCAGCCTCGACAGGGCAAGTGAGCAGTTCTTC
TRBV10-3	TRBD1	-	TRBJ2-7	CAIGEFGTGEEQYF	TGTGCCATCGGAGAATTCGGGACAGGGGAAGAGCAGTACTTC
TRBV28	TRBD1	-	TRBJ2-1	CASSLDRGNEQFF	TGTGCCAGCAGTTTGGACAGGGGGAATGAGCAGTTCTTC
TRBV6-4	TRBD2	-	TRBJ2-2	CASSATSAGELFF	TGTGCCAGCAGTGCCACTAGCGCCGGGGAGCTGTTTTTT
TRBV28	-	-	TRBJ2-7	CATLRRGGSYEQYF	TGTGCCACCCTCCGGAGGGGCGGCTCCTACGAGCAGTACTTC
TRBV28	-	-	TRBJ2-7	CASSLNGYSYEQYF	TGTGCCAGCAGTCTCAACGGTTACTCCTACGAGCAGTACTTC
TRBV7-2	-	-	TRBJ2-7	CASSLESSDSAYEQYF	TGTGCCAGCAGCTTAGAATCCTCGGACAGTGCCTACGAGCAGTACTTC
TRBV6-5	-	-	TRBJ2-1	CASSYRDPYNEQFF	TGTGCCAGCAGTTACCGGGATCCCTACAATGAGCAGTTCTTC
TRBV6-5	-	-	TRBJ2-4	CASSYSLQENIQYF	TGTGCCAGCAGTTACTCGTTACAGGAAAACATTCAGTACTTC
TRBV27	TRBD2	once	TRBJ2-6	CASSRGDGPSGANVLTF	TGTGCCAGCAGCCGGGGGGACGGCCCCTCTGGGGCCAACGTCCTGACTTTC